This TCR beta chain was observed in a study of blood T cell repertoires in COVID-19. Study details: The United States, Italy and Spain were the sources of the acute and convalescent COVID-19 samples. The cDNA or gDNA used as material had been derived from T cells, B-cell-depleted T cells, or PBMCs.

The V end lost 6 bases, the J end lost 4 bases, and 7 bases lay between the germline ends. The CDR3 consists of 11 residues. Authors' data handling: Reference gene primer amplification gave nucleated cell count estimates. Clones were read by immunoSEQ multiplex PCR, and TCRdb kept only the in-frame ones, dropping some. The DNA was the basis for D and trimming; V, J and clone size are from that table. The table includes about 110,000 clones, around 89% detected once. This receptor was identified in a middle-aged man with active or convalescent COVID-19. The V and J genes are TRBV12-3 or TRBV12-4 and TRBJ2-7; D unclear. The specimen was peripheral blood. The CDR3 protein is CASSLGYEQYF. The CDR3 DNA reads TGTGCCAGCAGCCTCGGGTACGAGCAGTACTTC.